These T cell receptor beta chains were read from a single sample in a study of response to subunit inactivated influenza vaccine. TCRdb reanalysed the RT-PCR reads using MiXCR and keeps one entry per CDR3 protein. Of approximately 530,000 distinct CDR3 sequences listed, over 10% are singletons. Source: PBMCs from blood, taken 45 days after vaccination. These receptors were collected from a man aged 45-60 years who received an inactivated influenza vaccine. Both conserved end residues are part of each CDR3. Fields, in order: V gene, clone size, D gene, J gene, CDR3 protein, CDR3 DNA. The D gene is left open where the match is weak. Expanded clones get a size class; other rows say once, few or many, or leave the size out.

TRBV18,many,NA,TRBJ2-3,CASSRTGSGGTDTQYF,TGTGCCAGCTCACGTACAGGGTCAGGTGGCACAGATACGCAGTATTTT
TRBV4-3,few,NA,TRBJ2-1,CASSQDGQGSYNEQFF,TGCGCCAGCAGCCAAGACGGGCAGGGGTCCTACAATGAGCAGTTCTTC
TRBV7-8,few,NA,TRBJ2-1,CASSLRVTGSYNEQFF,TGTGCCAGCAGCTTAAGGGTCACAGGGTCCTACAATGAGCAGTTCTTC
TRBV20-1,many,NA,TRBJ2-1,CSAKLLSSYNEQFF,TGCAGTGCCAAACTCCTTAGCTCCTACAATGAGCAGTTCTTC
TRBV6-2/TRBV6-3,few,TRBD1,TRBJ1-5,CATTDRSNQPQHF,TGTGCCACAACGGACAGGAGCAATCAGCCCCAGCATTTT
TRBV11-2,NA,NA,TRBJ2-7,CASSLDPWTDEQYF,TGTGCCAGCAGCTTAGATCCGTGGACAGACGAGCAGTACTTC
TRBV20-1,many,TRBD1,TRBJ2-4,CSARGRSKNIQYF,TGCAGTGCCAGGGGGCGGTCCAAAAACATTCAGTACTTC
TRBV12-3/TRBV12-4,few,TRBD2,TRBJ2-2,CASSGEGLTNTGELFF,TGTGCCAGCAGTGGGGAGGGACTTACGAACACCGGGGAGCTGTTTTTT
TRBV12-3/TRBV12-4,NA,TRBD1,TRBJ2-2,CATNKGTGLSGELFF,TGTGCCACCAACAAAGGGACAGGGCTATCCGGGGAGCTGTTTTTT
TRBV12-3/TRBV12-4,few,NA,TRBJ1-5,CASSPRAGVQPQHF,TGTGCCAGCAGTCCCCGGGCAGGGGTTCAGCCCCAGCATTTT
TRBV6-2/TRBV6-3,NA,NA,TRBJ2-1,CASSRLGGTYNEQFF,TGTGCCAGCAGCCGGCTGGGGGGAACCTACAATGAGCAGTTCTTC
TRBV4-1,NA,TRBD2,TRBJ2-5,CASSRPNSGGARETQYF,TGCGCCAGCAGCCGACCCAATAGCGGGGGGGCCCGGGAGACCCAGTACTTC
TRBV11-2,few,TRBD2,TRBJ2-1,CASSLVTSGSKSSYNEQFF,TGTGCCAGCAGCTTAGTGACTAGCGGATCTAAAAGCTCCTACAATGAGCAGTTCTTC
TRBV9,few,NA,TRBJ2-1,CASLLHPVSYGKSEYNEQFF,TGTGCCAGCCTCCTCCACCCAGTATCTTACGGCAAAAGCGAATACAATGAGCAGTTCTTC
TRBV28,many,NA,TRBJ2-7,CATTDGAYEQYF,TGTGCCACCACGGACGGGGCCTACGAGCAGTACTTC
TRBV29-1,few,NA,TRBJ2-7,CSVVVGGNLGEQYF,TGCAGCGTTGTGGTCGGAGGCAACCTCGGGGAGCAGTACTTC
TRBV7-9,once,NA,TRBJ1-1,CASTLTGVEAFF,TGTGCCAGCACCTTGACCGGGGTAGAAGCTTTCTTT
TRBV9,many,NA,TRBJ1-1,CASSVSSGRSIMNTEAFF,TGTGCCAGCAGCGTGAGTTCGGGACGGAGTATTATGAACACTGAAGCTTTCTTT
TRBV5-1,NA,TRBD2,TRBJ2-1,CASSPVVTSGANEQFF,TGCGCCAGCAGCCCGGTGGTGACTAGCGGCGCCAATGAGCAGTTCTTC
TRBV20-1,NA,TRBD2,TRBJ2-5,CSAPGLAGGPRKTQYF,TGCAGTGCCCCGGGACTAGCGGGGGGGCCGAGGAAGACCCAGTACTTC
TRBV3-1,NA,TRBD2,TRBJ2-7,CASSPRTSGGNYEQYF,TGTGCCAGCAGCCCCAGGACTAGCGGGGGGAACTACGAGCAGTACTTC
TRBV28,NA,NA,TRBJ2-7,CASTSQLVSYEQYF,TGTGCCAGCACGTCCCAATTAGTCTCCTACGAGCAGTACTTC
TRBV5-1,many,NA,TRBJ2-7,CASKSGVSSYEQYF,TGCGCCAGCAAATCTGGGGTGAGCTCCTACGAGCAGTACTTC
TRBV12-3/TRBV12-4,many,NA,TRBJ2-7,CASSLGGRGDEQYF,TGTGCCAGCAGTTTAGGGGGCAGGGGAGACGAGCAGTACTTC
TRBV7-2,many,NA,TRBJ2-1,CASNHDRVLYNEQFF,TGTGCCAGCAACCACGACCGGGTTCTCTACAATGAGCAGTTCTTC
TRBV5-1,NA,NA,TRBJ1-1,CASSSSGTPRDTEAFF,TGCGCCAGCAGCTCTTCCGGGACTCCCAGGGACACTGAAGCTTTCTTT
TRBV12-3/TRBV12-4,NA,TRBD2,TRBJ2-1,CASSLPFSGRAGNEQFF,TGTGCCAGCAGTTTACCCTTTAGCGGGAGGGCCGGGAATGAGCAGTTCTTC
TRBV4-3,NA,NA,TRBJ1-1,CVSSQDLIRVTEAFF,TGCGTCAGCAGCCAAGATCTTATAAGGGTCACTGAAGCTTTCTTT
TRBV20-1,NA,NA,TRBJ2-1,CSASDPGRDYNEQFF,TGCAGTGCTAGCGATCCGGGAAGGGACTACAATGAGCAGTTCTTC